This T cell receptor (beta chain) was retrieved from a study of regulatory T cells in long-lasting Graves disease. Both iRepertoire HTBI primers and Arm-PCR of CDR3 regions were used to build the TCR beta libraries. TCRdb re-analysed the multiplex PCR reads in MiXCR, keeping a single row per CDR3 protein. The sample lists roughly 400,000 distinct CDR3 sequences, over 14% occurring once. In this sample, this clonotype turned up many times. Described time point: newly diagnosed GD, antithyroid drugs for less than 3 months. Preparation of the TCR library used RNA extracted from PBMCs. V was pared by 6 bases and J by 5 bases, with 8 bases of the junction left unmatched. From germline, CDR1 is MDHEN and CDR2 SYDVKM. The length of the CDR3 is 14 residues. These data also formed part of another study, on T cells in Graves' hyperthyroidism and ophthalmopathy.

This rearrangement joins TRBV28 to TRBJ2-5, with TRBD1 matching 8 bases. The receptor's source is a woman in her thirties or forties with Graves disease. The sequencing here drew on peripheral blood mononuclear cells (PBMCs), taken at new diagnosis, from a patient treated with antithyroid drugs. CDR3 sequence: CASRGDRKRETQYF. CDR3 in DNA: TGTGCCAGCAGGGGGGACAGGAAGAGGGAGACCCAGTACTTC.